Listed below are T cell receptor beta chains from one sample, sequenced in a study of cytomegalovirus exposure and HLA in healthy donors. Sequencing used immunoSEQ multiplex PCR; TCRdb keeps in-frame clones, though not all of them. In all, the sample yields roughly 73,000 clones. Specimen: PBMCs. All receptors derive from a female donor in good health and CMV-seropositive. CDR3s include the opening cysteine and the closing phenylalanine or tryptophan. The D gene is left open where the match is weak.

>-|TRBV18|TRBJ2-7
TGTGCCAGCTCACCGGGTCAGGTCGACGAGCAGTACTTC
CASSPGQVDEQYF
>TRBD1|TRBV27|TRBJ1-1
TGTGCCAGCAGTTTAGACAGGGGAGGGAACACTGAAGCTTTCTTT
CASSLDRGGNTEAFF
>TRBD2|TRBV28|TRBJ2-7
TGTGCCAGCAGGTCTAGCGGGAGCGTCTACGAGCAGTACTTC
CASRSSGSVYEQYF
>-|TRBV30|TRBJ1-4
TGTGCCTGGAGTTTCCCGGGAGGGCGCAATGAAAAACTGTTTTTT
CAWSFPGGRNEKLFF
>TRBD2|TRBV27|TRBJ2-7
TGTGCCAGCAGGACTAGCGGGAACTACGAGCAGTACTTC
CASRTSGNYEQYF
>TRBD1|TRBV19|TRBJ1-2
TGTGCCAGTAGTGCCGGGACAGGCTACTATGGCTACACCTTC
CASSAGTGYYGYTF
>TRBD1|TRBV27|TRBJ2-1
TGTGCCAGCAGTTCAGGGGGCTTCCGGCGAAATGAGCAGTTCTTC
CASSSGGFRRNEQFF
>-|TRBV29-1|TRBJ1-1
TGCAGCGTTCGCCGGGGGGGGACTGAAGCTTTCTTT
CSVRRGGTEAFF
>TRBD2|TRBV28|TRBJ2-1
TGTGCCAGCAGTTCTAGCGGGAGTACGACGAATGAGCAGTTCTTC
CASSSSGSTTNEQFF
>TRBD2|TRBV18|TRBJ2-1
TGTGCCAGCTCCCAGACTAGCGGGGGGCACAATGAGCAGTTCTTC
CASSQTSGGHNEQFF
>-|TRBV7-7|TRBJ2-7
TGTGCTAGCAGCTTAGCTCTAGGGGCCACCTACGAGCAGTACTTC
CASSLALGATYEQYF
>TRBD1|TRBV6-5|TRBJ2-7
TGTGCCAGCAGTTACGGTGGGACAGCTTTCAGGGAGCAGTACTTC
CASSYGGTAFREQYF
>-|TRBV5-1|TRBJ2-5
TGCGCCAGCAGCCTACAGGGCTTACGGGAGACCCAGTACTTC
CASSLQGLRETQYF
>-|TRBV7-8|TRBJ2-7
TGTGCCAGCAGCGTAATTCCAGGGGCGCCCTACGAGCAGTACTTC
CASSVIPGAPYEQYF
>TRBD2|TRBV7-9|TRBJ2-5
TGTGCCAGCAGCTCGGGACTAGCGGGGGGAAGAGAGACCCAGTACTTC
CASSSGLAGGRETQYF
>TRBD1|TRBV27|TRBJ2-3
TGTGCCAGCAGCGAGGGGACAGGCAGCACAGATACGCAGTATTTT
CASSEGTGSTDTQYF
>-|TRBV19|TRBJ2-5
TGTGCCAGTAATCATCTAGGGGAAGAGACCCAGTACTTC
CASNHLGEETQYF